This paragraph covers one T cell receptor (beta chain) sequence. Its target is unknown. These data are taken from a study of OX40 agonist ivuxolimab in advanced cancers. Study-level background: Mean age approximately 61 years, range 23 to 79; approximately 83% male.

General study results and limits: Among the lowest peripheral clonal expansion occurred in 0.1-3.0 mg/kg partial responders.

Blood sampling was done at baseline, cycle 4 day 1, and cycle 7 day 1. The repertoire was sequenced with immunoSEQ multiplex PCR; TCRdb's copy has only in-frame clones and lacks some. The table lists roughly 60,000 clones, roughly 80% of them singletons. The CDR3 is 16 residues long. Germline lookup yields CDR1 SQVTM and CDR2 ANQGSEA. Trimming cost V 6 bases and J 4 bases; bases outside gene matches: 17. This chain joins TRBV29-1 and TRBJ2-7; the match to TRBD2 covers 8 bases. The clonotype was recovered from an adult with an advanced solid tumor such as melanoma, head and neck, liver or kidney cancer. Sequencing used CD4+ or CD8+ T cells sorted from blood, obtained in a trial of the OX40 agonist ivuxolimab. The CDR3 region has the DNA TGCAGCGTCGATGGACCACCGGGAAGCGGGGGATACGAGCAGTACTTC. Amino acids: CSVDGPPGSGGYEQYF.